These T cell receptor beta chains were read from a single sample in a study of follicular helper T cells after annual influenza vaccination. Sequenced by immunoSEQ multiplex PCR; TCRdb stores in-frame clones only, minus some. The table has 10,000 or so clones, less than 85% seen once. The source was CXCR5- memory CD4+ T cells sorted from blood, collected 7 days after influenza vaccination. All receptors come from an adult who received the influenza vaccine. Each CDR3 is given with its conserved first and last residue. The D gene is left open where the match is weak. Clone size appears in some rows only: once, few, many, or a class for an expanded clone.

clone_size,j_call,cdr3_length,v_call,d_call,cdr3_aa,cdr3_nt
-,TRBJ1-1,15,TRBV18,TRBD1,CASSPPPGGYTEAFF,TGTGCCAGCTCACCACCGCCAGGGGGTTATACTGAAGCTTTCTTT
-,TRBJ2-1,14,TRBV7-2,-,CASSETGGRNEQFF,TGTGCCAGCTCGGAGACTGGAGGGCGCAATGAGCAGTTCTTC
-,TRBJ1-2,18,TRBV30,TRBD1,CAWSPNRGLILTNYGYTF,TGTGCCTGGAGCCCAAACAGGGGGCTTATTCTAACTAACTATGGCTACACCTTC
-,TRBJ2-1,13,TRBV2,TRBD2,CASRSTSGTPQFF,TGTGCCAGCAGATCCACTAGCGGGACGCCGCAGTTCTTC
-,TRBJ2-7,13,TRBV29-1,-,CSGSGTGGSEQYF,TGCAGCGGGTCAGGGACGGGCGGTAGCGAGCAGTACTTC
-,TRBJ2-3,15,TRBV14,-,CASSPRELSTDTQYF,TGTGCCAGCAGCCCAAGAGAACTGAGCACAGATACGCAGTATTTT
-,TRBJ1-1,16,TRBV10-2,TRBD1,CASSLISRGQVTEAFF,TGCGCCAGCAGCCTAATTTCTAGGGGGCAGGTCACTGAAGCTTTCTTT
-,TRBJ2-7,17,TRBV27,-,CASSSTPRPQGSYEQYF,TGTGCCAGCAGTTCCACCCCTCGACCACAGGGCTCCTACGAGCAGTACTTC
-,TRBJ1-4,16,TRBV4-1,-,CASSTKGSRQAEKLFF,TGCGCCAGCAGCACCAAGGGAAGTCGACAGGCTGAAAAACTGTTTTTT
few,TRBJ1-3,17,TRBV18,-,CASSPLGRPQGGNTIYF,TGTGCCAGCTCACCGTTGGGACGACCCCAAGGAGGAAACACCATATATTTT
-,TRBJ1-4,16,TRBV5-4,TRBD1,CASSSGQGATNEKLFF,TGTGCCAGCAGCTCCGGACAGGGTGCAACTAATGAAAAACTGTTTTTT
-,TRBJ2-5,17,TRBV5-4,-,CASSLLEGGPALETQYF,TGTGCCAGCAGCTTGTTGGAGGGGGGGCCGGCCCTAGAGACCCAGTACTTC
-,TRBJ2-3,15,TRBV9,-,CASSVERAGTDTQYF,TGTGCCAGCAGCGTAGAGCGGGCTGGCACAGATACGCAGTATTTT
-,TRBJ1-2,13,TRBV10-3,-,CANSQDFNYGYTF,TGTGCCAACAGCCAGGATTTTAACTATGGCTACACCTTC
-,TRBJ2-2,13,TRBV7-8,-,CASSSLDAGELFF,TGTGCCAGCAGCTCCCTCGACGCTGGGGAGCTGTTTTTT
-,TRBJ2-7,14,TRBV6-6,-,CASSYSFGSYEQYF,TGTGCCAGCAGTTACTCTTTTGGATCCTACGAGCAGTACTTC
-,TRBJ2-7,14,TRBV9,-,CASSVGADTYEQYF,TGTGCCAGCAGCGTAGGAGCAGATACCTACGAGCAGTACTTC
-,TRBJ2-4,14,TRBV2,-,CASSDVRGKIIQYF,TGTGCCAGCAGTGACGTAAGGGGGAAAATCATTCAGTACTTC
-,TRBJ1-4,14,TRBV5-1,-,CASSFGASGEKLFF,TGCGCCAGCAGCTTCGGCGCCAGCGGTGAAAAACTGTTTTTT
-,TRBJ2-7,15,TRBV7-2,TRBD1,CASSLRQGGPYEQYF,TGTGCCAGCAGCTTGCGACAGGGGGGTCCCTACGAGCAGTACTTC
-,TRBJ2-3,15,TRBV7-2,TRBD2,CASSLISGATDTQYF,TGTGCCAGCAGCTTAATTAGCGGGGCTACAGATACGCAGTATTTT
-,TRBJ2-2,16,TRBV11-3,TRBD1,CASSLRTGAGTGELFF,TGTGCCAGCAGCTTAAGGACAGGGGCCGGCACCGGGGAGCTGTTTTTT